The 21 T cell receptor beta chains in this list originate from one sample, sequenced in a study of blood T cell repertoires in COVID-19. The table came from immunoSEQ multiplex PCR; TCRdb's copy has only in-frame clones and leaves some out. Of over 150,000 clones listed, over 80% were seen once; the top ten hold approximately 7.6%. The sequenced sample consisted of peripheral blood. These receptors originate from a woman older than 75 with COVID-19, enrolled during active disease.

This clone occurred a few times. The chain links TRBV5-6 to TRBJ1-5; D gene ambiguous. CDR1 SGHDT and CDR2 YYEEEE come from the germline V gene. V was pared by 0 bases and J by 3 bases, with 13 bases between. The CDR3 runs 16 residues. CDR3 in amino acids: CASSLGTGRYNQPQHF. The CDR3 coding sequence is TGTGCCAGCAGCTTGGGGACTGGGAGATACAATCAGCCCCAGCATTTT. The complete variable domain, with remaining parts taken from reference TRBV5-6 and TRBJ1-5, reads DAGVTQSPTHLIKTRGQQVTLRCSPKSGHDTVSWYQQALGQGPQFIFQYYEEEERQRGNFPDRFSGHQFPNYSSELNVNALLLGDSALYLCASSLGTGRYNQPQHFGDGTRLSIL.

The chain links TRBV6-1 to TRBJ1-5, with TRBD1 matching over 10 bases. The CDR3 totals 15 residues. V lost 3 bases to trimming and J lost 11 bases; unmatched junction nucleotides: 10. The germline V gene has CDR1 MNHNS and CDR2 SASEGT. The CDR3 nucleotides are TGTGCCAGCAGTGAGGGACAGGGGCCCGGCCGGTCCCAGCATTTT. Translation: CASSEGQGPGRSQHF.

This clone was counted a few times. This chain's CDR3 is CASSPLPRDSTQETQYF. The DNA of the CDR3 is TGTGCCAGCAGCCCCCTCCCCCGGGACAGCACACAAGAGACCCAGTACTTC. The chain recombines TRBV14 with TRBJ2-5, with TRBD1 matching 7 bases. V shed 4 bases, J shed 2 bases, and the junction held 13 bases outside the gene matches. Per germline, CDR1 SGHDN and CDR2 FVKESK. The CDR3 is made up of 17 amino acids.

This clone was observed a handful of times. The chain recombines TRBV7-9 with TRBJ1-4; 7 bases are a match to TRBD1. Germline lookup yields CDR1 SEHNR and CDR2 FQNEAQ (reference sequence). The V gene end was trimmed by 5 bases and the J gene end by 7 bases; junction bases not matched to a gene: 10. This CDR3 spans 15 amino acids. CDR3 DNA: TGTGCCAGCAGCCAACAGGGGAGCGTGTTTGAAAAACTGTTTTTT. It codes for CASSQQGSVFEKLFF.

V is TRBV5-4 and J is TRBJ2-1; 13 bases are shared with TRBD2. Germline V lookup: CDR1 SGHNT, CDR2 YYREEE (reference sequence). V trimming: 3 bases; J trimming: 2 bases; junction bases outside the gene matches: 2. CDR3 size: 16 residues. For the CDR3, the DNA is TGTGCCAGCAGCTCCACTAGCGGGAGGGCCTACAATGAGCAGTTCTTC. Its translation is CASSSTSGRAYNEQFF.

This clone was counted a single time. The CDR3 region has the DNA TGTGCCAGCAGCGCCCGAGGATCGACTAATGAAAAACTGTTTTTT. Protein product: CASSARGSTNEKLFF. V is TRBV9 and J is TRBJ1-4, with D unclear. CDR1 and CDR2 from the germline V gene are SGDLS and YYNGEE. The CDR3 consists of 15 residues. Trimming removed 3 bases at V and 2 bases at J, with 11 bases between. The entire variable domain, with the rest obtained from reference TRBV9 and TRBJ1-4, is as follows: DSGVTQTPKHLITATGQRVTLRCSPRSGDLSVYWYQQSLDQGLQFLIQYYNGEERAKGNILERFSAQQFPDLHSELNLSSLELGDSALYFCASSARGSTNEKLFFGSGTQLSVL.

The chain joins TRBV5-5 to TRBJ1-1, with a tentative D call TRBD1 (6 bases). The V and J ends lost 6 bases and 3 bases respectively, with 18 bases between them. CDR1 SGHKS and CDR2 YYEKEE come from the germline V gene (reference sequence). The CDR3 totals 15 residues. The CDR3 bases are TGTGCCAGCACCATCCGGGACACGCCGCACACTGAAGCTTTCTTT. Its protein product is CASTIRDTPHTEAFF. Full variable domain (remainder filled in from reference TRBV5-5 and TRBJ1-1): DAGVTQSPTHLIKTRGQQVTLRCSPISGHKSVSWYQQVLGQGPQFIFQYYEKEERGRGNFPDRFSARQFPNYSSELNVNALLLGDSALYLCASTIRDTPHTEAFFGQGTRLTVV.

V gene TRBV7-2 combines with J gene TRBJ2-5; possible D gene TRBD2, 5 bases. V shed 3 bases and J shed 13 bases, with 12 bases lying between them. CDR1 SGHTA and CDR2 FQGNSA come from the germline V gene. The CDR3 runs to 11 residues. The CDR3 protein is CASSLGGPPYF. DNA of the CDR3: TGTGCCAGCAGCTTGGGCGGGCCCCCGTACTTC.

The V and J genes are TRBV28 and TRBJ2-7, with no clear D. The germline V gene encodes CDR1 MDHEN and CDR2 SYDVKM. V was pared by 4 bases and J by 2 bases, with 18 bases between. The CDR3 runs 16 residues. In DNA, the CDR3 is TGTGCCAGCAGTTCCCCCCTGGGCAGCCGGCCCTACGAGCAGTACTTC. It encodes CASSSPLGSRPYEQYF.

The rearrangement uses TRBV12-3 or TRBV12-4 and TRBJ1-5; tentative D call: TRBD1 (6 bases). Deletions cut 5 bases from V and 15 bases from J, with 20 bases between. This CDR3 has 13 residues. The CDR3 loop is CASSQTRDTLWHF. The CDR3 nucleotides are TGTGCCAGCAGTCAGACCCGGGACACCCTCTGGCATTTT.

The chain joins TRBV5-1 to TRBJ1-2, with no clear D. Germline-derived CDR1 and CDR2 are SGHRS and YFSETQ. V was pared by 0 bases and J by 4 bases, with 7 bases between. The CDR3 loop spans 13 amino acids. The CDR3: CASSLGRVYGYTF. The DNA for the CDR3 is TGCGCCAGCAGCTTGGGGAGGGTCTATGGCTACACCTTC.

The rearrangement joins TRBV7-2 to TRBJ1-5; unclear D gene. CDR1 is SGHTA and CDR2 is FQGNSA in the germline V gene. This CDR3 region has 16 residues. The V gene lost 1 base and the J gene lost 8 bases, with 18 bases spanning the gap. CDR3 amino acids: CASSLVPPGTSEPQHF. The DNA for the CDR3 is TGTGCCAGCAGCTTAGTCCCGCCAGGAACCTCAGAGCCCCAGCATTTT.

The chain has TRBV18 and TRBJ2-1; D not resolved. Germline V gives CDR1 KGHSH, CDR2 LQKENI. The V and J ends lost 3 bases and 4 bases respectively, with 10 bases between them. There are 14 residues in the CDR3. The CDR3 here is CASSPAARYNEQFF. The CDR3 bases are TGTGCCAGCTCACCGGCAGCTAGATACAATGAGCAGTTCTTC. Drawing the rest from reference TRBV18 and TRBJ2-1, the complete variable domain is NAGVMQNPRHLVRRRGQEARLRCSPMKGHSHVYWYRQLPEEGLKFMVYLQKENIIDESGMPKERFSAEFPKEGPSILRIQQVVRGDSAAYFCASSPAARYNEQFFGPGTRLTVL.

The V and J genes are TRBV3-1 (or the pseudogene TRBV3-2) and TRBJ1-5; no reliable D call. CDR3 length equals 8 residues. Germline CDR1 LGHDT, CDR2 YNNKEL (reference sequence). Trimming took 4 bases from V and 14 from J, leaving 3 bases between them. The CDR3 here is CASSPKHF. As DNA, the CDR3 is TGTGCCAGCAGCCCAAAGCATTTT.

The rearrangement links TRBV2 to TRBJ2-7; possible D gene TRBD1, 5 bases. V dropped 8 bases and J dropped 1 base, with 15 bases sitting between them. CDR3 size: 14 residues. The germline V gene encodes CDR1 SNHLY and CDR2 FYNNEI. The CDR3 spells CASRYDRESYEQYF. The CDR3 DNA reads TGTGCCAGCCGGTATGACAGAGAATCCTACGAGCAGTACTTC.

The J gene is TRBJ1-2, the V gene TRBV7-3; D remains ambiguous. The germline CDR1 and CDR2 sequences are SGHTA and FQGTGA. The CDR3 sequence is 14 residues long. Trimming shortened V by 5 bases and J by 4 bases, and 14 bases separated the two germline ends. CDR3 sequence (DNA): TGTGCCAGCAGCCCCAGCGGCTCCGGCTATGGCTACACCTTC. It specifies CASSPSGSGYGYTF.

The chain has TRBV2 and TRBJ1-5, with D possibly being TRBD1 (5 bases). The germline gives CDR1 SNHLY, CDR2 FYNNEI. This CDR3 comprises 16 residues. V lost 6 bases, J lost 2 bases, and 17 bases lay in between. The CDR3 spells CASRARDSMGNQPQHF. The CDR3 nucleotides are TGTGCCAGCAGAGCCCGGGACTCGATGGGCAATCAGCCCCAGCATTTT.

The genes are TRBV7-8 and TRBJ2-1; tentative D call: TRBD2 (6 bases). V lost 5 bases to trimming and J lost 8 bases, with 13 bases between them. The length of the CDR3 is 13 residues. Germline V lookup: CDR1 SGHVS, CDR2 FQNEAQ. This CDR3 is CASSAPSEDEQFF. The CDR3 DNA sequence: TGTGCCAGCAGCGCACCTAGCGAGGATGAGCAGTTCTTC.

This chain connects TRBV20-1 to TRBJ2-5; D gene unclear. The CDR3 contains 11 residues. The germline gives CDR1 DFQATT, CDR2 SNEGSKA (reference sequence). V was pared by 3 bases and J by 2 bases, with 4 bases between. This CDR3 reads CSARTQETQYF. The DNA of the CDR3 is TGCAGTGCTAGGACTCAAGAGACCCAGTACTTC.

The V and J genes are TRBV6-5 and TRBJ1-5, with a weak D call TRBD1 (5 bases). The CDR3 covers 13 residues. The germline V gene has CDR1 MNHEY and CDR2 SVGAGI. V lost 6 bases, J lost 6 bases, and 12 bases lay in between. The CDR3 protein is CASRGVTGQPQHF. The CDR3 DNA reads as TGTGCCAGCAGAGGGGTAACAGGTCAGCCCCAGCATTTT.

This chain joins TRBV3-1 (or the pseudogene TRBV3-2) and TRBJ1-6; D gene unclear. In germline, CDR1 is LGHDT, CDR2 YNNKEL (reference sequence). V was clipped by 0 bases and J by 5 bases, with 8 bases between them. This CDR3 is built from 15 residues. The CDR3 DNA reads as TGTGCCAGCAGCCAAGAACGGGTTAATAATTCACCCCTCCACTTT. The encoded protein is CASSQERVNNSPLHF.